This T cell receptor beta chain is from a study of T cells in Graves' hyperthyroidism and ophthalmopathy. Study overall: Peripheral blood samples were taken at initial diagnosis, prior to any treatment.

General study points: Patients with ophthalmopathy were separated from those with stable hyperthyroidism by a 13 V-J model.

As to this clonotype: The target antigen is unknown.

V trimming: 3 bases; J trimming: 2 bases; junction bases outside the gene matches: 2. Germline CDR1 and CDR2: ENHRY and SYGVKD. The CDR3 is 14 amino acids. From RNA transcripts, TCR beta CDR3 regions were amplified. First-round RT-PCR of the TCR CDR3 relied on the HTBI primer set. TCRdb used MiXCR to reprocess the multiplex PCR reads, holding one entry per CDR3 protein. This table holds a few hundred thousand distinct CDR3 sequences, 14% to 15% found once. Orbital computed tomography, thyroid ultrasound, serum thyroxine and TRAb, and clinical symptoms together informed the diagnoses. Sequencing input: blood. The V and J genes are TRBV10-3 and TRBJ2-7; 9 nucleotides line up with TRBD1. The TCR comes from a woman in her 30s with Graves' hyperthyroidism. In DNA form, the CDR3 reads TGTGCCATCAGTGAACAGGGGGCCCCCTACGAGCAGTACTTC. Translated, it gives CAISEQGAPYEQYF.